A selection of T cell receptor beta chains follows, all from one sample in a study of shared clonotypes between healthy human individuals. Only in-frame clones appear in the TCRdb table, and some are missing; sequencing was by immunoSEQ multiplex PCR. This sample has about 980,000 clones; less than 85% occur once, and the top ten carry around 1.5%. The sample consisted of memory CD4+ T cells sorted from blood. Receptors originate from a man younger than 30 in good health. Each CDR3 is given with its conserved first and last residue. A D gene is named only where the DNA matches it firmly. Size tells how often a clone was seen (once, few, many) or the class of an expanded clone, and some rows leave it out.

15	TRBV10-3	TRBJ1-6	.	.	CAISESAGESSPLHF	TGTGCCATCAGTGAGTCGGCAGGGGAGAGTTCACCCCTCCACTTT
15	TRBV28	TRBJ2-3	.	few	CASSFYGSGTDTQYF	TGTGCCAGCAGTTTTTATGGGTCAGGAACAGATACGCAGTATTTT
16	TRBV7-9	TRBJ2-3	TRBD1	.	CASSLKGQGPTDTQYF	TGTGCCAGCAGCTTAAAAGGACAGGGGCCAACAGATACGCAGTATTTT
14	TRBV7-8	TRBJ1-1	.	.	CASSPRGANTEAFF	TGTGCCAGCAGCCCCCGGGGCGCGAACACTGAAGCTTTCTTT
14	TRBV19	TRBJ1-4	.	.	CASSIAPLPEKLFF	TGTGCCAGTAGTATAGCCCCCCTTCCAGAAAAACTGTTTTTT
17	TRBV5-6	TRBJ2-5	TRBD1	.	CASSFLRTGTYQETQYF	TGTGCCAGCAGCTTCCTTCGGACAGGAACGTACCAAGAGACCCAGTACTTC
13	TRBV7-6	TRBJ2-5	.	.	CASSPMEGETQYF	TGTGCCAGCAGCCCAATGGAGGGGGAGACCCAGTACTTC
16	TRBV7-9	TRBJ2-7	TRBD1	.	CASSSPGTGGSYEQYF	TGTGCCAGCAGCTCCCCCGGGACAGGGGGCTCCTACGAGCAGTACTTC
14	TRBV19	TRBJ2-1	.	many	CASSISGLYNEQFF	TGTGCCAGTAGTATTAGCGGTCTCTACAATGAGCAGTTCTTC
13	TRBV6-4	TRBJ2-3	.	.	CASSPGGIGTQYF	TGTGCCAGCAGCCCCGGGGGTATCGGTACGCAGTATTTT
16	TRBV5-1	TRBJ2-3	.	.	CASTPPGGIPTDTQYF	TGCGCCAGTACCCCCCCCGGCGGGATCCCCACAGATACGCAGTATTTT
15	TRBV18	TRBJ1-5	.	.	CASSPLPQSNQPQHF	TGTGCCAGCTCACCGCTTCCGCAGAGCAATCAGCCCCAGCATTTT
12	TRBV7-9	TRBJ2-7	.	.	CASSPSSGRKYF	TGTGCCAGCAGCCCGTCCAGCGGTAGGAAGTACTTC
12	TRBV27	TRBJ2-4	.	.	CASQHRQNIQYF	TGTGCCAGCCAACATAGGCAAAACATTCAGTACTTC
15	TRBV7-9	TRBJ2-1	TRBD2	.	CASSLSGVTYNEQFF	TGTGCCAGCAGCTTAAGCGGGGTCACCTACAATGAGCAGTTCTTC
12	TRBV10-1	TRBJ1-6	.	many	CASSDNNSPLHF	TGCGCCAGCAGTGACAATAATTCACCCCTCCACTTT
13	TRBV5-4	TRBJ2-7	.	.	CASSLDSHYEQYF	TGTGCCAGCAGCTTGGACAGCCACTACGAGCAGTACTTC
17	TRBV27	TRBJ2-1	TRBD2	few	CASTSRWGTSGYNEQFF	TGTGCCAGCACATCCCGGTGGGGGACTAGCGGCTACAATGAGCAGTTCTTC
14	TRBV5-6	TRBJ1-2	.	.	CASSLDAGGYGYTF	TGTGCCAGCAGCTTGGACGCCGGGGGCTATGGCTACACCTTC
13	TRBV2	TRBJ1-3	.	.	CASSPEAGNTIYF	TGTGCCAGCAGCCCGGAAGCCGGAAACACCATATATTTT
15	TRBV5-1	TRBJ2-2	.	.	CASSEAATAPGELFF	TGCGCCAGCAGCGAAGCTGCGACAGCCCCCGGGGAGCTGTTTTTT
17	TRBV7-9	TRBJ1-2	.	.	CASSPAQRLGYNYGYTF	TGTGCCAGCAGCCCTGCTCAGCGGCTCGGCTATAACTATGGCTACACCTTC
14	TRBV5-4	TRBJ2-7	.	.	CASSLAGRTYEQYF	TGTGCCAGCAGCTTGGCGGGCAGGACCTACGAGCAGTACTTC
14	TRBV28	TRBJ1-2	.	.	CASSLRLGRAGYTF	TGTGCCAGCAGTTTAAGGTTAGGGAGGGCTGGCTACACCTTC
14	TRBV10-3	TRBJ2-2	TRBD2	.	CAIRKAGGPGELFF	TGTGCCATCAGGAAAGCGGGAGGGCCTGGGGAGCTGTTTTTT
12	TRBV7-2	TRBJ2-3	.	.	CASSYQTDTQYF	TGTGCCAGCAGCTATCAGACCGATACGCAGTATTTT
15	TRBV6-4	TRBJ2-7	.	.	CASSGLASGAYEQYF	TGTGCCAGCAGTGGTCTGGCCTCTGGGGCCTACGAGCAGTACTTC
12	TRBV6-6	TRBJ2-7	.	.	CASRGPSYEQYF	TGTGCCAGCCGCGGGCCCTCCTACGAGCAGTACTTC
12	TRBV28	TRBJ1-2	.	.	CASSTDHGGYTF	TGTGCCAGCAGTACCGACCATGGGGGCTACACCTTC
16	TRBV10-3	TRBJ2-2	TRBD2	.	CAISLAGMTNTGELFF	TGTGCCATCAGCCTAGCGGGGATGACGAACACCGGGGAGCTGTTTTTT
16	TRBV6-1	TRBJ2-1	.	.	CASSEYEGVGINEQFF	TGTGCCAGCAGTGAATATGAGGGAGTGGGGATCAATGAGCAGTTCTTC
16	TRBV27	TRBJ2-6	.	.	CATRPSGNSGANVLTF	TGTGCCACCCGACCCTCCGGGAACTCTGGGGCCAACGTCCTGACTTTC
15	TRBV5-6	TRBJ2-4	.	.	CASSPTGEGKNIQYF	TGTGCCAGCAGCCCCACGGGCGAGGGCAAAAACATTCAGTACTTC